The following is a T cell receptor beta chain sequence with its context. CDR1 is SGHNT, CDR2 YYREEE, per germline (reference sequence). The CDR3 is made up of 15 amino acids. Trimming stripped 3 bases from V and 3 bases from J, with 16 bases between. These data originate in a study of blood T cell repertoires in COVID-19. The overall study: Acute and convalescent COVID-19 samples came from the United States, Italy and Spain.

Measured with immunoSEQ multiplex PCR; TCRdb has only the in-frame clones, and not every one. The table records around 140,000 clones, roughly 91% of them present only once. V and J are TRBV5-4 and TRBJ2-7, with D possibly TRBD2 on 5 matching bases. The sequence was obtained from a man between 60 and 75 years old with active or convalescent COVID-19. Sequenced: peripheral blood. The chain's CDR3 is CASSSLRTGIYEQYF. The CDR3 nucleotides read TGTGCCAGCAGCTCCCTTAGGACGGGGATCTACGAGCAGTACTTC.